This is a list of T cell receptor beta chains from one sample in a study of blood T cell repertoires in COVID-19. TCRdb's copy holds only in-frame clones and misses some; the assay was immunoSEQ multiplex PCR. The data contain 200,000 or so clones, roughly four fifths of them singletons. The sample was peripheral blood. The receptors derive from a woman in her 30s who had recovered from COVID-19. CDR3s include the opening cysteine and the closing phenylalanine or tryptophan. Fields, in order: clone size, J gene, D gene, V gene, CDR3 protein, CDR3 DNA. The D gene is left open where the match is weak. Expanded clones are given a class, and other clones once, few, many or no size at all.

>-|TRBJ2-3|TRBD2|TRBV28
CASSSGTSGPDTQYF
TGTGCCAGCAGTTCAGGGACTAGCGGACCAGATACGCAGTATTTT
>-|TRBJ2-3|-|TRBV11-2
CASRPTGFPSSTDTQYF
TGTGCCAGCAGGCCGACAGGTTTCCCATCTAGCACAGATACGCAGTATTTT
>-|TRBJ2-1|-|TRBV2
CASNYRVNEQFF
TGTGCCAGCAATTACAGGGTGAATGAGCAGTTCTTC
>few|TRBJ1-5|TRBD1|TRBV4-1
CASSQDDRGFQPQHF
TGCGCCAGCAGCCAAGATGACAGGGGTTTTCAGCCCCAGCATTTT
>-|TRBJ2-1|-|TRBV2
CASSERRGSYNEQFF
TGTGCCAGCAGTGAAAGGCGGGGCTCCTACAATGAGCAGTTCTTC
>-|TRBJ1-1|TRBD1|TRBV7-9
CASSPYGGRGLGRGFF
TGTGCCAGCAGCCCCTACGGAGGCAGGGGGCTCGGGCGGGGTTTCTTT
>-|TRBJ2-3|-|TRBV5-4
CATARDYTQYF
TGTGCCACCGCCAGGGATTATACGCAGTATTTT
>-|TRBJ2-1|-|TRBV9
CASSATTGEQFF
TGTGCCAGCAGCGCCACTACTGGTGAGCAGTTCTTC
>-|TRBJ2-7|TRBD2|TRBV18
CASSPSLAGSYEQYF
TGTGCCAGCTCACCCTCACTAGCGGGAAGCTACGAGCAGTACTTC
>few|TRBJ2-7|TRBD1|TRBV6-5
CASSSPGQGSYEQYF
TGTGCCAGCAGTTCACCGGGACAGGGGTCCTACGAGCAGTACTTC
>-|TRBJ1-2|TRBD1|TRBV4-2
CASSHLGQGNYGYTF
TGTGCCAGCAGCCATCTAGGACAGGGGAACTATGGCTACACCTTC
>-|TRBJ2-6|TRBD1|TRBV10-3
CAISAVRDRSSGANVLTF
TGTGCCATCAGTGCTGTCCGGGACAGATCCTCTGGGGCCAACGTCCTGACTTTC
>-|TRBJ2-1|-|TRBV6-4
CASSAGDYNEQFF
TGTGCCAGCAGTGCAGGGGACTACAATGAGCAGTTCTTC
>-|TRBJ2-5|-|TRBV5-1
CASSFTTGEMETQYF
TGCGCCAGCAGCTTTACCACTGGAGAAATGGAGACCCAGTACTTC
>-|TRBJ2-5|-|TRBV5-1
CASSPGSETQYF
TGCGCCAGCAGCCCAGGGTCCGAGACCCAGTACTTC
>-|TRBJ2-7|-|TRBV6-4
CASSDFGQRAYEQYF
TGTGCCAGCAGTGATTTTGGGCAGAGAGCCTACGAGCAGTACTTC
>-|TRBJ1-1|TRBD1|TRBV7-9
CASSSRQGRNTEAFF
TGTGCCAGCAGCTCGAGACAGGGCAGGAACACTGAAGCTTTCTTT
>-|TRBJ2-1|TRBD1|TRBV24-1
CATSEPHRGEQFF
TGTGCCACCAGTGAGCCTCACAGGGGTGAGCAGTTCTTC
>-|TRBJ2-3|-|TRBV5-1
CASSLFLFTDTQYF
TGCGCCAGCAGCTTGTTCCTATTCACAGATACGCAGTATTTT
>-|TRBJ1-1|-|TRBV9
CASSAITEEAFF
TGTGCCAGCAGCGCCATAACAGAAGAAGCTTTCTTT
>-|TRBJ1-2|TRBD1|TRBV6-1
CASSETQGRNGYTF
TGTGCCAGCAGTGAAACACAGGGGAGGAATGGCTACACCTTC
>-|TRBJ1-2|-|TRBV9
CASSVGLQGHGGYTF
TGTGCCAGCAGCGTAGGTCTACAGGGACATGGTGGCTACACCTTC
>-|TRBJ1-2|-|TRBV5-8
CASSLGGQAFGYTF
TGTGCCAGCAGCTTGGGGGGGCAAGCATTTGGCTACACCTTC
>-|TRBJ2-1|TRBD1|TRBV5-1
CASSLGQGELNEQFF
TGCGCCAGCAGCTTGGGACAGGGGGAGTTAAATGAGCAGTTCTTC
>-|TRBJ2-7|-|TRBV19
CASTRDLPSYEQYF
TGTGCCAGTACCAGGGACTTACCTTCCTACGAGCAGTACTTC
>-|TRBJ1-6|-|TRBV2
CASTAAGVSYNSPLHF
TGTGCCAGCACCGCGGCCGGGGTGTCCTATAATTCACCCCTCCACTTT
>-|TRBJ2-7|-|TRBV6-6
CASSYSVPLAAYEQYF
TGTGCCAGCAGTTACTCGGTTCCTCTAGCAGCCTACGAGCAGTACTTC
>-|TRBJ1-1|-|TRBV19
CASSIGMEGYGTEAFF
TGTGCCAGTAGTATCGGAATGGAGGGGTACGGCACTGAAGCTTTCTTT
>-|TRBJ2-3|-|TRBV2
CASRTEGGDTQYF
TGTGCCAGCAGAACGGAGGGCGGAGATACGCAGTATTTT
>-|TRBJ2-5|TRBD2|TRBV11-2
CASSSGLAGGAQYF
TGTGCCAGCAGCTCGGGACTAGCGGGTGGAGCCCAGTACTTC
>-|TRBJ2-1|TRBD2|TRBV5-1
CASSPGLVANEQFF
TGCGCCAGCAGCCCCGGACTAGTAGCTAATGAGCAGTTCTTC
>-|TRBJ2-5|-|TRBV6-5
CASSLSLAETQYF
TGTGCCAGCAGTTTATCTCTAGCGGAGACCCAGTACTTC
>-|TRBJ2-5|-|TRBV6-5
CASSPQGQETQYF
TGTGCCAGCAGCCCCCAGGGACAAGAGACCCAGTACTTC
>-|TRBJ2-7|-|TRBV6-5
CASSQPGSIHEQYF
TGTGCCAGCAGTCAACCCGGGAGTATCCACGAGCAGTACTTC
>-|TRBJ2-7|TRBD1|TRBV11-3
CASSQQGNLDEQYF
TGTGCCAGCAGCCAACAGGGGAATCTCGACGAGCAGTACTTC
>-|TRBJ1-1|-|TRBV9
CASSVTGRWDTEAFF
TGTGCCAGCAGCGTCACGGGTCGTTGGGACACTGAAGCTTTCTTT
>-|TRBJ2-7|-|TRBV28
CASSPTGGEQYF
TGTGCCAGCAGTCCGACAGGAGGCGAGCAGTACTTC
>-|TRBJ2-5|TRBD1|TRBV7-9
CASSWTGGERTQYF
TGTGCCAGCAGCTGGACAGGGGGAGAGAGGACCCAGTACTTC
>-|TRBJ2-7|TRBD2|TRBV6-2/TRBV6-3
CASSWGRDSYEQYF
TGTGCCAGCAGTTGGGGGAGGGATTCCTACGAGCAGTACTTC
>-|TRBJ2-3|TRBD1|TRBV27
CASSLLTGEDTQYF
TGTGCCAGCAGCCTACTCACAGGGGAGGATACGCAGTATTTT
>-|TRBJ1-5|-|TRBV6-5
CASSSTDSFSNQPQHF
TGTGCCAGCAGTTCTACGGACAGCTTCTCCAATCAGCCCCAGCATTTT
>few|TRBJ2-7|-|TRBV28
CASSQDTVAYEQYF
TGTGCCAGCAGTCAGGACACGGTCGCCTACGAGCAGTACTTC